The clone carrying this T cell receptor beta chain has a handful of counts. What it recognizes is unknown. The data were taken from a study of T cell repertoires in cytomegalovirus infection. Study details: Recently described HLA-C-restricted plus well-studied HLA-B-restricted CMV epitopes were used. Study-wide findings and caveats: Cumulated frequencies of public TCR beta families served to identify carriers of CMV plus the relevant HLA.

TCRdb reprocessed the reads via MiXCR and lists one record per CDR3 protein. The sample holds about 83,000 distinct CDR3 sequences, less than 30% seen once. Trimming at V came to 7 bases and at J to 5 bases, leaving 18 bases not matched to a gene. This CDR3 region has 17 residues. From germline, CDR1 is MNHNS and CDR2 SASEGT. This receptor was identified in a human donor in good health (CMV status not recorded). Some clones in this sample may be carry-over from other donors' samples. The gene calls are TRBV6-1 and TRBJ2-5; 8 nucleotides agree with TRBD2. Sequences were derived from CD8+ T cells from cultured PBMCs, sampled from culture after CMV antigen stimulation. CDR3 DNA: TGTGCCAGCACCCCCCAGAGGAGGCGGGGGGCGATGGAGACCCAGTACTTC. Translation: CASTPQRRRGAMETQYF.